What follows are 19 T cell receptor beta chains derived from one specimen sequenced in a study of blood T cells in healthy people across ages. It was with a sample-barcoded 5' primer and a J-beta primer mix that a second PCR of roughly 6 to 12 cycles was run. MiXCR was run by TCRdb on the 5' RACE reads, yielding one entry per CDR3 protein. The table includes roughly 500,000 distinct CDR3 sequences, about 24% detected once. The sample also formed part of further work on T cells of mothers and their children.

Sequenced: blood. The origin of the receptors is a boy aged 5-17 years in good health.

In this sample, this clonotype turned up a few times. The J gene is TRBJ1-5, the V gene TRBV28, with no clear D. Germline lookup yields CDR1 MDHEN and CDR2 SYDVKM. The CDR3 is made up of 14 amino acids. Deletions cut 6 bases from V and 3 bases from J, with 12 bases between. Written as DNA, the CDR3 is TGTGCCAGCAGGCCCATATACACCAATCAGCCCCAGCATTTT. Translating gives CASRPIYTNQPQHF.

In this sample, this clonotype turned up a few times. The chain uses TRBV6-1 and TRBJ2-5; TRBD1 aligns across 9 bases. The CDR3 totals 14 residues. The V gene end was trimmed by 5 bases and the J gene end by 5 bases; junction bases not matched to a gene: 6. Germline CDR1 is MNHNS and CDR2 is SASEGT. CDR3: CASSWDRVKETQYF. CDR3 nucleotide sequence: TGTGCCAGCAGTTGGGACAGGGTTAAGGAGACCCAGTACTTC.

As concerns this clonotype: Germline is not matched at one junction end, which may reflect a read error. The V and J genes are TRBV3-1 and TRBJ2-5, with TRBD2 matching 15 bases. In germline, CDR1 is LGHDT, CDR2 YNNKEL (reference sequence). This CDR3 spans 17 amino acids. CDR3 in amino acids: CASSPRTSGRALETQYF. CDR3 sequence (DNA): TGTGCCAGTAGCCCAAGGACTAGCGGGAGGGCCCTTGAGACCCAGTACTTC.

The rearrangement uses TRBV12-5 and TRBJ2-5; D not certain. The CDR3 is 13 residues long. Germline CDR1 is LGHNT and CDR2 is FRNRAP. V was cut by 1 base and J by 5 bases, with 8 bases left in between. The CDR3 nucleotides read TGTGCTAGTGGTTTGGGACCCGGGGAGACCCAGTACTTC. Residues: CASGLGPGETQYF.

This clonotype occurred a few times. This chain joins TRBV3-1 and TRBJ2-5; 8 bases align to TRBD2. Germline V CDR1 and CDR2: LGHDT, YNNKEL (reference sequence). The CDR3 consists of 17 residues. The V gene end was trimmed by 0 bases and the J gene end by 2 bases; junction bases not matched to a gene: 8. The CDR3 region is CASSQDLFGGGQETQYF. CDR3 sequence (DNA): TGTGCCAGCAGCCAAGACCTGTTCGGGGGGGGTCAAGAGACCCAGTACTTC.

The chain has TRBV12-3 or TRBV12-4 and TRBJ2-5; 8 nucleotides align to TRBD2. This CDR3 comprises 14 residues. The junction had 7 bases not matched to a gene; V was cut back by 5 bases and J by 5 bases. CDR3 sequence reads: CASSQAGAKETQYF. The CDR3 DNA reads as TGTGCCAGCAGTCAAGCGGGGGCAAAGGAGACCCAGTACTTC.

The sample holds a few counts of this clonotype. This chain connects TRBV18 to TRBJ2-5; 8 bases map to TRBD2. The J call is in doubt because the DNA end fits TRBJ2-1 better. Germline CDR1 is KGHSH and CDR2 is LQKENI. The CDR3 contains 15 residues. The CDR3 DNA reads TGTGCCAGCTCACCACTAGCGGGACCAGACAATGAGCAGTTCTTC. The encoded protein is CASSPLAGPDNEQFF.

The J gene is TRBJ2-5, the V gene TRBV7-2, with a tentative D call TRBD2 (6 bases). The end of the DNA is better explained by TRBJ2-1, so the J call may be wrong. The CDR3 sequence is 14 residues long. The germline CDR1 and CDR2 sequences are SGHTA and FQGNSA. CDR3 DNA: TGTGCCAGCAGCTTGCCCTGGGGAGGCAATGAGCAGTTCTTC. The encoded protein is CASSLPWGGNEQFF.

Only a few counts were recorded for this clonotype. The junction departs from the called germline gene at one end, perhaps through a read error. This rearrangement joins TRBV29-1 to TRBJ2-7, with TRBD1 as a possible D gene (5 bases). Germline values: CDR1 SQVTM, CDR2 ANQGSEA. This CDR3 contains 13 residues. CDR3 amino acids: CSVEAQGSGEQYF. The CDR3 coding sequence is TGCAGCGTCGAAGCTCAGGGTTCTGGCGAGCAGTACTTC.

This clonotype was observed a handful of times. The chain employs TRBV20-1 and TRBJ2-1; D assignment may be TRBD1 or TRBD2 (6 bases each). CDR1 and CDR2 from the germline V gene are DFQATT and SNEGSKA (reference sequence). The CDR3 contains 18 residues. The V end lost 2 bases, the J end lost 4 bases, and 24 bases lay between the germline ends. CDR3 sequence: CSARPLGLAGGTYNEQFF. CDR3 DNA: TGCAGTGCTAGACCCCTGGGCCTAGCAGGCGGGACATACAATGAGCAGTTCTTC.

As for this clonotype: Its ends do not fully match the called genes, so a read error is possible. This sequence joins TRBV20-1 and TRBJ2-2; D gene unclear. The CDR3 is 14 amino acids. Germline CDR1 is DFQATT and CDR2 is SNEGSKA (reference sequence). The CDR3 protein is CSARRTPNTGELFF. DNA of the CDR3: TGCAGTGCCCGCAGGACGCCGAACACTGGGGAGCTGTTTTTT.

This clonotype was seen only a few times. J is TRBJ1-1 and V is TRBV30; D uncertain. The germline V gene encodes CDR1 GTSNPN and CDR2 SVGIG (reference sequence). The CDR3 sequence is 13 residues long. Trimming shortened V by 0 bases and J by 4 bases, and 9 bases separated the two germline ends. CDR3 region: CAWSVRSGTEAFF. The DNA for the CDR3 is TGTGCCTGGAGTGTAAGGTCGGGCACTGAAGCTTTCTTT.

Comment on this clonotype: The junction differs from germline at one of its ends, possibly a read error. The chain uses TRBV20-1 and TRBJ2-5; D possibly matches TRBD1 or TRBD2 (5 bases each). This CDR3 has 14 amino acids. CDR1 and CDR2 from the germline V gene are DFQATT and SNEGSKA (reference sequence). The CDR3 DNA is TGCAGTGCTAGAGATGGGGGTAGAAGGGAGACCCAGTGCTTC. It translates to CSARDGGRRETQCF.

The chain employs TRBV28 and TRBJ2-3; possible D gene TRBD2, 6 bases. Trimming removed 1 base from V and 2 bases from J, with 10 bases in between. The length of the CDR3 is 15 residues. The germline CDR1 and CDR2 sequences are MDHEN and SYDVKM. The CDR3, as DNA: TGTGCCAGCAGTTTATTCGGCGGGAACACAGATACGCAGTATTTT. Encoded protein: CASSLFGGNTDTQYF.

The table lists this clonotype with a few counts. The genes are TRBV3-1 and TRBJ2-7, with TRBD1 matching 9 bases. This CDR3 comprises 16 residues. Trimming took 3 bases from V and 3 from J; bases not matched to a gene: 9. Looked up from germline, CDR1 is LGHDT and CDR2 is YNNKEL (reference sequence). CDR3 residues: CASSHYRGTGYYEQYF. DNA of the CDR3: TGTGCCAGCAGCCACTATCGGGGGACAGGGTACTACGAGCAGTACTTC.

The V gene is TRBV14, the J gene TRBJ2-5; weak D call: TRBD2 (6 bases). Judging by the DNA end, TRBJ2-7 fits better; the J call may be wrong. Germline CDR1 reads SGHDN; CDR2 reads FVKESK. CDR3 length: 16 residues. The CDR3 DNA reads as TGTGCCAGCAGCCAAGAGTACCAGGGAGGCCCCTACGAGCAGTACTTC. Translated: CASSQEYQGGPYEQYF.

In this sample, this clonotype turned up a few times. The chain is built from TRBV6-6 and TRBJ1-5; 7 bases map to TRBD1. With V trimmed by 0 bases and J by 0 bases, 2 bases remained unmatched. CDR1 and CDR2 (germline): MNHNY, SVGAGI (reference sequence). CDR3 size: 16 residues. For the CDR3, the DNA is TGTGCCAGCAGTTACTCCGGGACAGATAGCAATCAGCCCCAGCATTTT. Residues: CASSYSGTDSNQPQHF.

The chain links TRBV7-7 to TRBJ2-1; possibly TRBD2 for D (5 bases). The CDR3 contains 15 residues. Germline CDR1 SSHAT, CDR2 FNYEAQ (reference sequence). CDR3 coding DNA: TGTGCTAGCCTGCGCCCCGGGGTGCACTACAATGAGCAGTTCTTC. The encoded protein is CASLRPGVHYNEQFF.

There are a few counts of this clonotype. The rearrangement joins TRBV5-1 to TRBJ1-2, with 7 bases fitting TRBD1. The CDR3 covers 15 residues. Germline V CDR1 and CDR2: SGHRS, YFSETQ. V was pared by 1 base and J by 4 bases, with 7 bases of the junction left unmatched. CDR3 sequence (DNA): TGCGCCAGCAGCTTGTCGTCGGGACAGCCCTATGGCTACACCTTC. It translates to CASSLSSGQPYGYTF.